This T cell receptor beta chain was found in a study of shared clonotypes between healthy human individuals. General observations from the study: Between a handful of donors, naive CD4 clonotypes were shared at a level of approximately 5%. Sequencing depth was expected to affect clonotype sharing among donors.

Trimming shortened V by 5 bases and J by 2 bases, and 9 bases separated the two germline ends. Germline V CDR1 and CDR2: SQVTM, ANQGSEA. The CDR3 spans 13 residues. Replicate PCRs for sorted subsets used 200 ng DNA; this equaled about 30,000 T cell genomes. The method was immunoSEQ multiplex PCR; TCRdb's version includes in-frame clones alone and lacks a portion of them. The table includes some 740,000 clones, 80% to 95% detected once. Details on this clone: Its matching antigen is unknown. This CDR3 is also generated by other DNA sequences in the sample.

It was CD45RO-negative cells, positively selected for CCR7, that made up naive CD8 cells, with terminally differentiated effector memory CD45RA+ cells excluded. What was sequenced was naive CD8+ T cells sorted from blood. The V call is TRBV29-1, the J call TRBJ2-2; the D gene is possibly TRBD2 (6 bases). This receptor was identified in a man aged 25-40 years in good health. This CDR3 is CSVRGSNTGELFF. The CDR3, as DNA: TGCAGCGTTCGGGGGAGTAACACCGGGGAGCTGTTTTTT.